The 29 T cell receptor beta chains below come from one sample, sequenced in a study of human thymus T cells (dated by TCRdb to 2018 to 2020). Thymus tissue was collected as surgical resects that were removed during corrective cardiac surgery. Library preparation employed the immunoSEQ multiplex PCR assay. The clones in this table, taken by TCRdb from immuneACCESS, are in-frame only. Not every clone is retained; where verified, under half of the shortfall comes from an unresolved V gene, and the cause of the rest is unknown. Across this sample there are tens of thousands of clones, with 90% to 95% seen only once. The ten largest clones take up 0.03% to 0.035% of the sample. Sequencing was done on a sample of thymus tissue. These receptors were taken from a girl less than two years old with a congenital heart defect but otherwise immunologically healthy.

The chain combines TRBV7-9 with TRBJ2-7; D call uncertain. Germline V lookup: CDR1 SEHNR, CDR2 FQNEAQ (reference sequence). With 5 bases removed from V and 3 bases from J, the gap between germline ends came to 5 bases. The CDR3 totals 11 residues. CDR3 sequence reads: CASSRYYEQYF. CDR3 coding DNA: TGTGCCAGCAGCCGATACTACGAGCAGTACTTC.

The gene calls are TRBV28 and TRBJ1-2, with TRBD1 as a possible D gene (5 bases). Germline CDR1 MDHEN, CDR2 SYDVKM. The CDR3 totals 13 residues. V lost 6 bases, J lost 3 bases, and 11 bases lay in between. This CDR3 reads CASRPRGHYGYTF. Here the CDR3 DNA reads TGTGCCAGCAGACCTCGGGGACACTATGGCTACACCTTC.

This chain links TRBV28 with TRBJ1-1; the D gene is possibly TRBD1 (6 bases). The CDR3 length is 15 residues. Germline V gives CDR1 MDHEN, CDR2 SYDVKM. V lost 6 bases, J lost 6 bases, and 20 bases lay in between. The CDR3, as DNA: TGTGCCAGCAGCACCGACCTCGACAGGCACGCTGAAGCTTTCTTT. It translates to CASSTDLDRHAEAFF. The full variable domain, rest sourced from reference TRBV28 and TRBJ1-1, is DVKVTQSSRYLVKRTGEKVFLECVQDMDHENMFWYRQDPGLGLRLIYFSYDVKMKEKGDIPEGYSVSREKKERFSLILESASTNQTSMYLCASSTDLDRHAEAFFGQGTRLTVV.

The J gene is TRBJ2-7, the V gene TRBV6-5, with a tentative D call TRBD1 (5 bases). Trimming removed 2 bases at V and 1 base at J, with 15 bases between. The CDR3 has 16 amino acids. CDR1 and CDR2 (germline): MNHEY, SVGAGI. CDR3 in DNA: TGTGCCAGCAGTTACAGGAATACAGGTTCTTCCTACGAGCAGTACTTC. Its protein is CASSYRNTGSSYEQYF.

V and J are TRBV28 and TRBJ2-3, with 12 bases that match TRBD2. With V trimmed by 4 bases and J by 7 bases, 12 bases remained unmatched. In germline, CDR1 is MDHEN, CDR2 SYDVKM. The CDR3 length is 17 residues. Here the CDR3 reads CASSSSLAGGTTHTQYF. CDR3 nucleotides: TGTGCCAGCAGTTCAAGTCTAGCGGGAGGGACAACCCATACGCAGTATTTT.

The CDR3 reads CASSIVRRRSEQFF. DNA of the CDR3: TGTGCCAGTAGTATAGTCCGTCGGCGTAGTGAGCAGTTCTTC. The chain links TRBV19 to TRBJ2-1, with D uncertain. This CDR3 comprises 14 residues. Trimming removed 1 base from V and 9 bases from J, with 13 bases in between. CDR1 is LNHDA, CDR2 SQIVND, per germline (reference sequence).

V gene TRBV2 combines with J gene TRBJ1-2; 8 bases are a match to TRBD1. The V gene's germline CDR1 is SNHLY and CDR2 FYNNEI. This CDR3 has 16 amino acids. J gave up 3 bases and V 3 bases, and 9 bases lay outside the gene matches. CDR3 nucleotide sequence: TGTGCCAGCAGTGAGGGTGGCAGGGGGCGAGACTATGGCTACACCTTC. Its protein product is CASSEGGRGRDYGYTF. Together with reference TRBV2 and TRBJ1-2, the CDR3 gives the full variable domain: EPEVTQTPSHQVTQMGQEVILRCVPISNHLYFYWYRQILGQKVEFLVSFYNNEISEKSEIFDDQFSVERPDGSNFTLKIRSTKLEDSAMYFCASSEGGRGRDYGYTFGSGTRLTVV.

This rearrangement joins TRBV29-1 to TRBJ1-2; 9 bases line up with TRBD1. The CDR3 is 12 amino acids. The J segment lost 8 bases and the V segment lost 4 bases, leaving 5 bases of the junction unmatched. Per the germline V gene, CDR1 is SQVTM and CDR2 is ANQGSEA. CDR3 bases: TGCAGCGTTGGCCGGACAGGGGACGGCTACACCTTC. The encoded protein is CSVGRTGDGYTF.

The rearrangement uses TRBV7-2 and TRBJ2-7; 8 bases are a match to TRBD2. The CDR3 length is 15 residues. Trimming took 5 bases from V and 7 from J; bases not matched to a gene: 13. The germline V gene has CDR1 SGHTA and CDR2 FQGNSA. For the CDR3, the DNA is TGTGCCAGCAGCCCCAGCGGGAGACTGGTGGGGGAGCAGTACTTC. Protein: CASSPSGRLVGEQYF.

This rearrangement joins TRBV14 to TRBJ2-2; D is perhaps TRBD1 or TRBD2 (5 bases each). CDR1 is SGHDN, CDR2 FVKESK, per germline. The CDR3 loop spans 14 amino acids. V was cut by 5 bases and J by 4 bases, with 11 bases left in between. The CDR3 DNA is TGTGCCAGCAGCTCGGACGGGGCCACCGGGGAGCTGTTTTTT. It encodes CASSSDGATGELFF.

CDR3: CASTEGQGVNEKLFF. As DNA, the CDR3 is TGTGCCAGCACAGAGGGACAGGGGGTTAATGAAAAACTGTTTTTT. J is TRBJ1-4 and V is TRBV6-1, with 11 bases that match TRBD1. With V trimmed by 7 bases and J by 4 bases, 5 bases remained unmatched. This CDR3 has 15 residues. From germline, CDR1 is MNHNS and CDR2 SASEGT.

The chain has TRBV14 and TRBJ1-1; D perhaps matches TRBD1 (6 bases). The CDR3 is 19 amino acids. V was pared by 1 base and J by 2 bases, with 23 bases between. In germline, CDR1 is SGHDN, CDR2 FVKESK. The CDR3 bases are TGTGCCAGCAGCCAAGTCGAAGCGGACCCCAGGGGCTCCAACACTGAAGCTTTCTTT. It encodes CASSQVEADPRGSNTEAFF.

The CDR3 coding sequence is TGTGCCAGCAGCCACTGGGCGAATTTACAAGAGACCCAGTACTTC. It is translated as CASSHWANLQETQYF. This chain connects TRBV14 to TRBJ2-5; no clear D gene. This CDR3 contains 15 residues. The ends were cut back, 3 bases at V and 2 bases at J, with 13 bases in the middle. Germline CDR1 reads SGHDN; CDR2 reads FVKESK.

This chain links TRBV6-6 with TRBJ2-3; 8 nucleotides line up with TRBD2. V lost 6 bases and J lost 1; bases outside the gene matches: 6. CDR3 length: 15 amino acids. Germline V lookup: CDR1 MNHNY, CDR2 SVGAGI (reference sequence). CDR3 region: CASRPGTRGTDTQYF. The CDR3 DNA follows: TGTGCCAGCAGACCCGGGACTAGAGGCACAGATACGCAGTATTTT.

The rearrangement uses TRBV25-1 and TRBJ2-1; perhaps TRBD1 as D (6 bases). V was trimmed by 5 bases and J by 2 bases, leaving 19 bases between them. The CDR3 totals 17 residues. Germline CDR1 reads MGHDK; CDR2 reads SYGVNS. CDR3 sequence reads: CASSPKGGRVAYNEQFF. CDR3 coding DNA: TGTGCCAGCAGTCCCAAAGGGGGAAGGGTGGCCTACAATGAGCAGTTCTTC.

CDR3 nucleotide sequence: TGTGCCAGCAGCCCCGACCCCCCATCGGGGGCGGGCTACACCTTC. It is translated as CASSPDPPSGAGYTF. The chain links TRBV6-1 to TRBJ1-2; D might be TRBD1 (6 bases). The germline V and J ends were trimmed by 6 bases and 8 bases, with 22 bases remaining between them. CDR1 and CDR2 (germline): MNHNS, SASEGT. The CDR3 totals 15 residues.

This clone has just one count. The rearrangement links TRBV14 to TRBJ2-3; 8 positions match TRBD1. The CDR3 has 19 amino acids. Germline lookup yields CDR1 SGHDN and CDR2 FVKESK. Germline trimming cut 4 bases from V and 1 base from J; bases unmatched to any gene: 16. CDR3 region: CASSRSGTGPKGGTDTQYF. In nucleotides, the CDR3 is TGTGCCAGCAGCCGCTCCGGGACAGGTCCCAAAGGGGGCACAGATACGCAGTATTTT.

About this clone: The junction and the germline gene differ at one end; a read error may be behind it. This sequence joins TRBV19 and TRBJ1-5, with D uncertain. CDR1 LNHDA and CDR2 SQIVND come from the germline V gene (reference sequence). The CDR3 loop spans 14 amino acids. CDR3 residues: CATLLGQLNQPQHF. The DNA of the CDR3 is TGTGCCACCCTGCTTGGGCAGTTAAATCAACCCCAGCATTTT.

The V and J genes are TRBV7-9 and TRBJ2-7, with 7 bases lining up with TRBD2. V trimming: 1 base; J trimming: 0 bases; junction bases outside the gene matches: 9. CDR1 SEHNR and CDR2 FQNEAQ come from the germline V gene (reference sequence). The CDR3 is made up of 17 amino acids. The CDR3 is CASSLVGAGGSSYEQYF. CDR3 sequence (DNA): TGTGCCAGCAGCTTAGTTGGGGCTGGCGGGAGCTCCTACGAGCAGTACTTC.

J is TRBJ1-4 and V is TRBV27, with no clear D. The germline V gene encodes CDR1 MNHEY and CDR2 SMNVEV (reference sequence). Trimming removed 4 bases from V and 4 bases from J, with 16 bases in between. This CDR3 has 16 residues. CDR3 amino acids: CASSSSPDEFNEKLFF. CDR3 DNA sequence: TGTGCCAGCAGTTCATCCCCCGATGAGTTTAATGAAAAACTGTTTTTT.

The chain couples TRBV27 to TRBJ2-1; 8 positions match TRBD2. Trimming at V came to 3 bases and at J to 4 bases, leaving 8 bases not matched to a gene. This CDR3 is built from 16 residues. Germline lookup yields CDR1 MNHEY and CDR2 SMNVEV (reference sequence). CDR3: CASSLSGRGGYNEQFF. CDR3 nucleotide sequence: TGTGCCAGCAGTTTGAGCGGGAGAGGTGGTTACAATGAGCAGTTCTTC.

This clone was counted only a few times. J is TRBJ1-5 and V is TRBV11-2, with a possible D match to TRBD1 (6 bases). The CDR3 length is 14 residues. In germline, CDR1 is SGHAT, CDR2 FQNNGV. V lost 6 bases, J lost 3 bases, and 12 bases lay in between. CDR3 sequence: CASSPPGHNQPQHF. DNA for the CDR3: TGTGCCAGCAGTCCCCCGGGACACAATCAGCCCCAGCATTTT.

The genes are TRBV7-2 and TRBJ2-1, with 8 bases identical to TRBD2. Germline V gene lookup returns CDR1 SGHTA and CDR2 FQGNSA. The CDR3 has 14 amino acids. With V trimmed by 3 bases and J by 6 bases, 4 bases remained unmatched. The DNA of the CDR3 is TGTGCCAGCAGCTTTGGACTAGCTTCCAATGAGCAGTTCTTC. Its translation: CASSFGLASNEQFF.

The chain employs TRBV6-6 and TRBJ1-2; TRBD1 matches at 8 bases. Germline V CDR1 and CDR2: MNHNY, SVGAGI (reference sequence). CDR3 size: 14 residues. The J segment lost 3 bases and the V segment lost 5 bases, leaving 5 bases of the junction unmatched. The CDR3 protein is CASSRGQGDYGYTF. The CDR3 bases are TGTGCCAGCAGTCGAGGACAGGGCGACTATGGCTACACCTTC.

The V and J genes are TRBV4-3 and TRBJ2-5; maybe TRBD2 (6 bases). The germline V and J ends were trimmed by 0 bases and 5 bases, with 13 bases remaining between them. Germline V gene data show CDR1 as LGHNA and CDR2 as YSLEER. The CDR3 totals 15 residues. The DNA of the CDR3 is TGCGCCAGCAGCCAAGATACCCGGGAGAAGGAGACCCAGTACTTC. Its protein product is CASSQDTREKETQYF.

The V gene is TRBV6-6, the J gene TRBJ2-7; D possibly corresponds to TRBD2 (6 bases). The CDR3 totals 15 residues. Germline V gene sequence: CDR1 MNHNY, CDR2 SVGAGI (reference sequence). Trimming took off 0 bases at V and 1 base at J, with 10 bases between the two ends. The DNA of the CDR3 is TGTGCCAGCAGTTACTCGACCGGGAGATCCTACGAGCAGTACTTC. Translating it yields CASSYSTGRSYEQYF.

The genes are TRBV14 and TRBJ1-2; 7 positions match TRBD1. Trimming took 0 bases from V and 5 from J; bases not matched to a gene: 6. The V gene's germline CDR1 is SGHDN and CDR2 FVKESK. The CDR3 contains 15 residues. The CDR3: CASSQDTAGGYGYTF. The CDR3, as DNA: TGTGCCAGCAGCCAAGATACCGCAGGGGGGTATGGCTACACCTTC.

The chain employs TRBV5-3 and TRBJ1-2, with D uncertain. TRBV5-3 is labeled an ORF, and its function is uncertain. This CDR3 is 13 amino acids long. Trimming cost V 5 bases and J 2 bases, with 10 bases left between them. The CDR3 loop is CARRRTWNYGYTF. The CDR3 nucleotides read TGTGCCAGAAGGCGTACCTGGAACTATGGCTACACCTTC.

The chain carries TRBV27 and TRBJ2-2, with a weak D call TRBD2 (6 bases). Germline V gene data show CDR1 as MNHEY and CDR2 as SMNVEV (reference sequence). The CDR3 length is 17 residues. V lost 0 bases, J lost 6 bases, and 17 bases lay in between. The CDR3 sequence: CASSLSGRRGRAGELFF. The CDR3 DNA sequence: TGTGCCAGCAGTTTATCCGGCAGGAGGGGACGGGCCGGGGAGCTGTTTTTT.